This TCR beta chain appears in the sequencing data of a study of control samples from healthy donors and cancer patients. Looked up from germline, CDR1 is DFQATT and CDR2 is SNEGSKA (reference sequence). Trimming shortened V by 3 bases and J by 4 bases, and 16 bases separated the two germline ends. There are 15 residues in the CDR3. Method: immunoSEQ multiplex PCR; TCRdb's copy keeps in-frame clones and lacks some. The sample carries under 200,000 clones, approximately 93% recorded once. Sample: blood. This TCR derives from a woman in her thirties or forties in good health. The V gene is TRBV20-1, the J gene TRBJ1-5; no reliable D call. CDR3 nucleotide sequence: TGCAGTGCTAGTATCCCGGGCAGACGTAATCAGCCCCAGCATTTT. This encodes CSASIPGRRNQPQHF.